Shown below are 10 T cell receptor beta chains from a single sample sequenced in a study of tumor-infiltrating lymphocytes in primary liver carcinoma. Starting from approximately 0.45 ug of total RNA, TCR beta cDNA was produced with a primer in the constant region. The TCR beta library was amplified through three nested multiplex PCR rounds in a modified ARM-PCR procedure. Running about 11 cycles apiece, the first two PCR rounds relied on TRBV1-TRBV30 forward primers together with a C-beta reverse primer. TCRdb redid the calling of the multiplex PCR reads with MiXCR, one entry per CDR3 protein. The repertoire has fewer than 70,000 distinct CDR3 sequences, 60% to 85% of them found once; the top ten carry roughly three fifths. Scientists recovered RNA and DNA together from approximately 20-30 mg of unsorted bulk tissue. Sequencing was performed on liver tumor tissue from sampling region 2. Subset reported: tumor region T2, inferior pole. Receptor source: a man in his forties with primary liver carcinoma and hepatitis B virus infection.

The rearrangement links TRBV29-1 to TRBJ2-7; D tentatively fits TRBD1 or TRBD2 (6 bases each). Trimming took 5 bases from V and 4 from J, leaving 18 bases between them. This CDR3 is built from 14 residues. The V gene's germline CDR1 is SQVTM and CDR2 ANQGSEA. The CDR3: CSVMLGWGAYEQYF. The CDR3 nucleotides are TGCAGCGTTATGTTGGGATGGGGGGCTTACGAGCAGTACTTC.

Note on this clonotype: A much larger clone lies a single base off, so this may be a read error. This chain uses TRBV5-1 with TRBJ2-1; D gene unclear. Looked up from germline, CDR1 is SGHRS and CDR2 is YFSETQ. This CDR3 is built from 12 residues. V was pared by 5 bases and J by 11 bases, with 14 bases between. The chain's CDR3 is CASRLFRSKQFF. The CDR3 DNA is TGCGCCAGCAGATTGTTTCGCAGTAAGCAGTTCTTC. The full variable domain, rest sourced from reference TRBV5-1 and TRBJ2-1, is KAGVTQTPRYLIKTRGQQVTLSCSPISGHRSVSWYQQTPGQGLQFLFEYFSETQRNKGNFPGRFSGRQFSNSRSEMNVSTLELGDSALYLCASRLFRSKQFFGPGTRLTVL.

As for this clonotype: An end of the junction differs from the germline gene, which may be a read error. This chain connects TRBV6-6 to TRBJ1-1; 8 bases line up with TRBD1. This CDR3 contains 13 residues. CDR1 is MNHNY, CDR2 SVGAGI, per germline (reference sequence). The CDR3 is CASGYTGGTEAFF. For the CDR3, the DNA is TGTGCCAGCGGTTACACAGGGGGCACTGAAGCTTTCTTT.

Worth noting for this clonotype: One end of the junction does not line up with germline, which may come from a read error. CDR3 amino acids: CASSKALHGGKTQYF. The CDR3 nucleotides read TGTGCCAGCAGTAAAGCGCTTCATGGGGGGAAGACCCAGTACTTC. The J gene is TRBJ2-5, the V gene TRBV6-1, with D perhaps matching TRBD2 (6 bases). Germline values: CDR1 MNHNS, CDR2 SASEGT. The CDR3 runs to 15 residues.

This clonotype appeared once. One end of the junction does not line up with germline, which may come from a read error. The chain couples TRBV6-6 to TRBJ2-3; 14 bases are a match to TRBD2. This CDR3 comprises 17 residues. Germline V gene sequence: CDR1 MNHNY, CDR2 SVGAGI (reference sequence). CDR3: CASNYSGLAGVPDTQYF. The CDR3 DNA reads as TGTGCCAGCAATTACTCGGGACTAGCGGGAGTACCAGATACGCAGTATTTT.

To note about this clonotype: The junction differs from germline at one of its ends, possibly a read error. The V gene is TRBV6-6, the J gene TRBJ1-6, with TRBD1 matching 7 bases. The CDR3 contains 15 residues. Per the germline V gene, CDR1 is MNHNY and CDR2 is SVGAGI (reference sequence). The CDR3 loop reads CAGSTNRGANSPLHF. Here the CDR3 DNA reads TGTGCCGGCAGTACAAACAGGGGAGCTAATTCACCCCTCCACTTT.

This clonotype was counted only a few times. This may be a read error: a much more frequent sequence differs by one nucleotide. This chain uses TRBV4-2 with TRBJ2-2; TRBD2 agrees at 13 bases. CDR3 length equals 20 residues. Germline V gene lookup returns CDR1 LGHNA and CDR2 YNFKEQ. CDR3 DNA: TGTGCCAACAGCCAAAAGAGGACTAGCGGGAGTCGGTGGGACACCGGGGAGCTGTTTTTT. Translating gives CANSQKRTSGSRWDTGELFF.

A word on this clonotype: This may be a read error, as it is one base from a much larger clone. The chain is built from TRBV29-1 and TRBJ2-1, with D perhaps TRBD2 (5 bases). This CDR3 is 13 amino acids long. Germline-derived CDR1 and CDR2 are SQVTM and ANQGSEA. The V gene lost 4 bases and the J gene lost 9 bases, with 16 bases spanning the gap. The CDR3 spells CSVVRAQSGEQFF. CDR3 bases: TGCAGCGTTGTCCGGGCCCAGAGCGGTGAGCAGTTCTTC.

To note about this clonotype: At one end the junction does not follow the germline gene, possibly because of a read error. This sequence joins TRBV29-1 and TRBJ2-7; D is perhaps TRBD2 (5 bases). CDR3 length equals 13 residues. The germline V gene has CDR1 SQVTM and CDR2 ANQGSEA. The CDR3 here is CRVAGVPSYEQYF. The CDR3 DNA follows: TGCAGAGTTGCGGGTGTTCCCTCCTACGAGCAGTACTTC.

CDR3 DNA sequence: TGTGCCATCATGGGAACAGAATGTGGGAACACCGGGGAGCTGTTTTTT. This sequence encodes CAIMGTECGNTGELFF. The rearrangement links TRBV10-3 to TRBJ2-2; D ambiguous. The CDR3 spans 16 residues. Germline CDR1 reads ENHRY; CDR2 reads SYGVKD. V gave up 7 bases and J gave up 1 base, with 16 bases separating them.